The TCR beta chain described here comes from a study of T cells and copy number aberrations in small-cell lung cancer (dated by TCRdb to the early 2020s). Background for the entire study: TCR repertoire sequencing was paired with whole-exome sequencing of the same tumor regions to relate T cell metrics to mutations and copy number aberrations. Tumor TCR data existed for 17 to 20 patients, while under 15 patients had TCR data covering both tumor and normal tissue.

Donors were patients with limited-stage small-cell lung cancer who underwent surgical resection in Hangzhou, China, between about 2007 and 2021. All donors were treated with upfront surgery without preoperative chemotherapy or radiotherapy, and immunotherapy was not given to any donor before or after surgery. Each of the roughly 19 patients in the sequenced cohort was a smoker or a heavy second-hand smoker. Adjacent normal lung was collected at least 2 cm from the tumor margin and was morphologically confirmed by two pathologists to be free of malignant cells. To characterize heterogeneity of the T cell repertoire, the study applied multi-region TCR-beta sequencing to resected limited-stage small-cell lung cancers and to tumor-adjacent lung tissue. Genomic DNA was extracted from FFPE tissue using the AllPrep DNA/RNA FFPE Kit (Qiagen). Paper-wide results and their limitations: Tumors had lower T-cell density, richness and clonality than adjacent lung tissue, though the difference in density was not significant. All specimens consisted of formalin-fixed paraffin-embedded tissue, which is known to introduce sequencing artifacts. The study was limited by a small sample size because surgical resection is uncommon in small-cell lung cancer, and validation of the findings is required.

About this clone: Its binding antigen is unknown. No much larger clone exists at a distance of one base, and base qualities are not known.

V is pared back by 4 bases and J by 3 bases, with 12 bases lying between the germline termini. In the germline V gene, CDR1 corresponds to MRHNA and CDR2 to SNTAGT. Taken from cysteine to phenylalanine, the CDR3 has 14 residues. Kept here is only the CDR3 DNA, which spans 42 bases and is read in frame from base 1. TCR-beta CDR3 regions were amplified from genomic DNA with the immunoSEQ hsTCRB Kit using multiplexed V- and J-gene primers. Unique DNA barcodes were added in a second PCR, and the samples were pooled together with one negative control and one positive control. The pooled TCR-beta libraries were sequenced using a 150-cycle paired-end protocol on an Illumina MiSeq. Turning to the authors' computational methods: Adaptive Biotechnologies processed the raw sequencing data and produced a report containing normalized, annotated TCR-beta repertoires. T-cell density was calculated by normalizing TCR-beta templates to usable DNA, with usable DNA estimated through amplification of housekeeping genes. Richness was defined as the count of unique rearrangements, and clonality was defined as 1 minus Pielou's evenness. The immuneACCESS repertoire file appears here via TCRdb, limited to in-frame rearrangements. These files lack a portion of the clones; in checked studies, under half of the deficit traces to unresolved V genes, and the cause of the others is not known. V, J and clone size are taken as reported in that table, and D and trimming were inferred from the DNA itself. The sample table contains about 2,000 clones; only one count was recorded for about 79% of them. The ten largest clonotypes hold 4.5% to 6.5% of the sample.

The rearrangement joined TRBV6-4 to TRBJ1-1; 5 matching bases give a weak D call of TRBD1. What was sequenced was normal tissue next to the tumor. This TCR was recovered from a man in his fifties with small cell lung cancer. Here is the DNA: TGTGCCAGCAGTGCTACCGCAGGGCACACTGAAGCTTTCTTT. Protein translation: CASSATAGHTEAFF.